This is a list of T cell receptor beta chains from one sample in a study of blood T cell repertoires in COVID-19. TCRdb keeps only in-frame clones here, not all; method: immunoSEQ multiplex PCR. The table lists about 180,000 clones, around 85% of them singletons. Sequences were obtained from peripheral blood. The receptors were sampled from a woman at least 80 years old with acute or convalescent COVID-19. Both conserved end residues are part of each CDR3. Each record gives: V gene, D gene, clone size, J gene, CDR3 DNA, CDR3 protein. D genes are given only for firm matches. Expanded clones are given a class, and other clones once, few, many or no size at all.

V gene: TRBV4-1
D gene: TRBD2
clone size: NA
J gene: TRBJ2-1
CDR3 DNA: TGCGCCAGCAGCCAAGAAGCTAGCGGGGTTCACAATGAGCAGTTCTTC
CDR3 protein: CASSQEASGVHNEQFF

V gene: TRBV29-1
D gene: NA
clone size: NA
J gene: TRBJ1-1
CDR3 DNA: TGCAGCGTTGACCTGGGGGGGGGAGCTTTCTTT
CDR3 protein: CSVDLGGGAFF

V gene: TRBV4-1
D gene: TRBD1
clone size: NA
J gene: TRBJ2-7
CDR3 DNA: TGCGCCAGCAGCCAATTCAACACAGGGGTTAGCTCCTACGAGCAGTACTTC
CDR3 protein: CASSQFNTGVSSYEQYF

V gene: TRBV4-1
D gene: TRBD1
clone size: NA
J gene: TRBJ1-5
CDR3 DNA: TGCGCCAGCAGCCCCCTCGGGACAGGCAATCAGCCCCAGCATTTT
CDR3 protein: CASSPLGTGNQPQHF

V gene: TRBV5-1
D gene: NA
clone size: NA
J gene: TRBJ2-3
CDR3 DNA: TGCGCCAGCAGCTTGGGGCAGGGTTTCACAGATACGCAGTATTTT
CDR3 protein: CASSLGQGFTDTQYF

V gene: TRBV3-1/TRBV3-2
D gene: NA
clone size: NA
J gene: TRBJ2-7
CDR3 DNA: TGTGCCAGCAGCCGCCAGTGGTACGAGCAGTACTTC
CDR3 protein: CASSRQWYEQYF

V gene: TRBV3-1/TRBV3-2
D gene: NA
clone size: once
J gene: TRBJ1-4
CDR3 DNA: TGTGCCAGCAGCGCTCGACAGGATCTGATTAATGAAAAACTGTTTTTT
CDR3 protein: CASSARQDLINEKLFF

V gene: TRBV7-3
D gene: TRBD2
clone size: NA
J gene: TRBJ2-1
CDR3 DNA: TGTGCCAGCAGCCCGAGCGGGAGTAACAATGAGCAGTTCTTC
CDR3 protein: CASSPSGSNNEQFF

V gene: TRBV3-1/TRBV3-2
D gene: TRBD1
clone size: NA
J gene: TRBJ1-1
CDR3 DNA: TGTGCCAGCAGCCGCAGACAGGGCCAAGGCACTGAAGCTTTCTTT
CDR3 protein: CASSRRQGQGTEAFF

V gene: TRBV10-3
D gene: NA
clone size: NA
J gene: TRBJ1-3
CDR3 DNA: TGTGCCATCAGTGATCAGGCCATCTCTGGAAACACCATATATTTT
CDR3 protein: CAISDQAISGNTIYF

V gene: TRBV7-6
D gene: NA
clone size: NA
J gene: TRBJ2-7
CDR3 DNA: TGTGCCAGCAGCCGCGTGGAGGGTCCCTCCTACGAGCAGTACTTC
CDR3 protein: CASSRVEGPSYEQYF

V gene: TRBV28
D gene: NA
clone size: once
J gene: TRBJ1-1
CDR3 DNA: TGTGCCAGCAGTTTGTCGGGGAGAGGCACTGAAGCTTTCTTT
CDR3 protein: CASSLSGRGTEAFF

V gene: TRBV12-3/TRBV12-4
D gene: NA
clone size: NA
J gene: TRBJ2-5
CDR3 DNA: TGTGCCAGCAGTAGGGGAGAGACCCAGTACTTC
CDR3 protein: CASSRGETQYF

V gene: TRBV7-2
D gene: NA
clone size: NA
J gene: TRBJ2-7
CDR3 DNA: TGTGCCAGCAGGAACGCCGGGACTTATGGACCCTACGAGCAGTACTTC
CDR3 protein: CASRNAGTYGPYEQYF

V gene: TRBV3-1/TRBV3-2
D gene: TRBD2
clone size: NA
J gene: TRBJ2-7
CDR3 DNA: TGTGCCAGCAGCCAAAGCCCCTTGGGACTAGCGGTCTACGAGCAGTACTTC
CDR3 protein: CASSQSPLGLAVYEQYF

V gene: TRBV5-4
D gene: TRBD1
clone size: NA
J gene: TRBJ2-2
CDR3 DNA: TGTGCCAGCAGCCAAATCAGGGGGTCTTTCACCGGGGAGCTGTTTTTT
CDR3 protein: CASSQIRGSFTGELFF

V gene: TRBV6-5
D gene: TRBD2
clone size: NA
J gene: TRBJ2-1
CDR3 DNA: TGTGCCAGCAGTTTCCTAGCGGAGACCTACAATGAGCAGTTCTTC
CDR3 protein: CASSFLAETYNEQFF

V gene: TRBV6-2/TRBV6-3
D gene: TRBD2
clone size: once
J gene: TRBJ2-5
CDR3 DNA: TGTGCCAGCAGTCAAAGGACCGCTAGCGGGGGCGGGGAGACCCAGTACTTC
CDR3 protein: CASSQRTASGGGETQYF

V gene: TRBV7-2
D gene: NA
clone size: once
J gene: TRBJ2-1
CDR3 DNA: TGTGCCAGCAGCTTCCTATCCGGCAGGGACAATGAGCAGTTCTTC
CDR3 protein: CASSFLSGRDNEQFF

V gene: TRBV5-5
D gene: TRBD2
clone size: NA
J gene: TRBJ2-5
CDR3 DNA: TGTGCCAGCACCCCGGGGGGGCGAGAGACCCAGTACTTC
CDR3 protein: CASTPGGRETQYF

V gene: TRBV19
D gene: TRBD1
clone size: NA
J gene: TRBJ2-7
CDR3 DNA: TGTGCCAGTAGTATAACCGGGACAGGGAAATCCTACGAGCAGTACTTC
CDR3 protein: CASSITGTGKSYEQYF

V gene: TRBV10-3
D gene: NA
clone size: NA
J gene: TRBJ1-5
CDR3 DNA: TGTGCCATCAGTTTGGGGCCGGGTAGCAATCAGCCCCAGCATTTT
CDR3 protein: CAISLGPGSNQPQHF

V gene: TRBV4-1
D gene: NA
clone size: NA
J gene: TRBJ1-3
CDR3 DNA: TGCGCCAGCAGCCACCCCCAGGGAAACACCATATATTTT
CDR3 protein: CASSHPQGNTIYF

V gene: TRBV4-2
D gene: NA
clone size: NA
J gene: TRBJ1-3
CDR3 DNA: TGTGCCAGCAGCCAAGATCCCGCAGGGTTAGGAAACACCATATATTTT
CDR3 protein: CASSQDPAGLGNTIYF

V gene: TRBV9
D gene: NA
clone size: NA
J gene: TRBJ2-3
CDR3 DNA: TGTGCCAGCAGCGTAGGGGCCTTTGGTACGCAGTATTTT
CDR3 protein: CASSVGAFGTQYF

V gene: TRBV19
D gene: NA
clone size: NA
J gene: TRBJ1-1
CDR3 DNA: TGTGCCAGTAGTCCTTCTATCGCTATGAACACTGAAGCTTTCTTT
CDR3 protein: CASSPSIAMNTEAFF

V gene: TRBV5-4
D gene: NA
clone size: NA
J gene: TRBJ1-3
CDR3 DNA: TGTGCCAGCAGCTTGGACGACAGGCAAAACACCATATATTTT
CDR3 protein: CASSLDDRQNTIYF

V gene: TRBV18
D gene: TRBD1
clone size: NA
J gene: TRBJ1-1
CDR3 DNA: TGTGCCAGCTCACCAACAGGGGGCACTGAAGCTTTCTTT
CDR3 protein: CASSPTGGTEAFF

V gene: TRBV10-3
D gene: TRBD1
clone size: NA
J gene: TRBJ1-3
CDR3 DNA: TGTGCCATCAGTGAGAGGGGGCAGAGAAACACCATATATTTT
CDR3 protein: CAISERGQRNTIYF

V gene: TRBV5-4
D gene: TRBD2
clone size: NA
J gene: TRBJ2-5
CDR3 DNA: TGTGCCAGCAGCTTGGATAGCGGGGGGCCAGAGACCCAGTACTTC
CDR3 protein: CASSLDSGGPETQYF

V gene: TRBV7-9
D gene: NA
clone size: NA
J gene: TRBJ2-7
CDR3 DNA: TGTGCCAGCAGCCGAGCAGGGAATAACTTCTACGAGCAGTACTTC
CDR3 protein: CASSRAGNNFYEQYF

V gene: TRBV30
D gene: TRBD1
clone size: NA
J gene: TRBJ1-4
CDR3 DNA: TGTGGGACAGGGGGCGAAGTTGGGGAAAAACTGTTTTTT
CDR3 protein: CGTGGEVGEKLFF

V gene: TRBV18
D gene: NA
clone size: NA
J gene: TRBJ1-1
CDR3 DNA: TGTGCCAGCTCACTTATCGGGGAAAACACTGAAGCTTTCTTT
CDR3 protein: CASSLIGENTEAFF

V gene: TRBV6-5
D gene: TRBD1
clone size: once
J gene: TRBJ1-4
CDR3 DNA: TGTGCCAGTCGCAGGGGGCATAATAATGAAAAACTGTTTTTT
CDR3 protein: CASRRGHNNEKLFF

V gene: TRBV9
D gene: TRBD1
clone size: NA
J gene: TRBJ1-1
CDR3 DNA: TGTGCCAGCAGCGCAGACTCGGGACAGAGTAAAGCTTTCTTT
CDR3 protein: CASSADSGQSKAFF

V gene: TRBV24-1
D gene: TRBD1
clone size: NA
J gene: TRBJ2-5
CDR3 DNA: TGTGCCACCAGCTCCGGGACAGGGGGGGCCCCGGAGACCCAGTACTTC
CDR3 protein: CATSSGTGGAPETQYF

V gene: TRBV19
D gene: TRBD1
clone size: NA
J gene: TRBJ1-4
CDR3 DNA: TGTGCCAGCCGGGACAGGGGGCGCAAATTTGGTGAAAAACTGTTTTTT
CDR3 protein: CASRDRGRKFGEKLFF

V gene: TRBV27
D gene: TRBD1
clone size: NA
J gene: TRBJ1-3
CDR3 DNA: TGTGCCAGCAGAGGACAGGGGGCGCGTGGAAACACCATATATTTT
CDR3 protein: CASRGQGARGNTIYF

V gene: TRBV7-2
D gene: TRBD1
clone size: few
J gene: TRBJ1-5
CDR3 DNA: TGTGCCAGCAGCTCAAGGGGGCAGGGGCGCAATCAGCCCCAGCATTTT
CDR3 protein: CASSSRGQGRNQPQHF

V gene: TRBV28
D gene: TRBD1
clone size: once
J gene: TRBJ1-2
CDR3 DNA: TGTGCCAGCAGTTTAAATCCAGGGGGCGGGGGCTACACCTTC
CDR3 protein: CASSLNPGGGGYTF

V gene: TRBV5-1
D gene: TRBD2
clone size: NA
J gene: TRBJ2-1
CDR3 DNA: TGCGCCAGCAGCCTAGCGGGGGCGCCTTTGGATGAGCAGTTCTTC
CDR3 protein: CASSLAGAPLDEQFF

V gene: TRBV5-4
D gene: TRBD1
clone size: NA
J gene: TRBJ2-3
CDR3 DNA: TGTGCCAGCAGCGCTCAATTAGGACAGGTCACAGATACGCAGTATTTT
CDR3 protein: CASSAQLGQVTDTQYF

V gene: TRBV4-1
D gene: NA
clone size: NA
J gene: TRBJ2-7
CDR3 DNA: TGCGCCAGCAGCCAAGTCAGGGGAAGCTCCTACGAGCAGTACTTC
CDR3 protein: CASSQVRGSSYEQYF

V gene: TRBV6-1
D gene: NA
clone size: NA
J gene: TRBJ2-2
CDR3 DNA: TGTGCCAGCAGTGAACCAGATTACACCGGGGAGCTGTTTTTT
CDR3 protein: CASSEPDYTGELFF

V gene: TRBV5-1
D gene: NA
clone size: NA
J gene: TRBJ2-7
CDR3 DNA: TGCGCCAGCAGCTTGGATGTAGGGGGCGAGCAGTACTTC
CDR3 protein: CASSLDVGGEQYF

V gene: TRBV18
D gene: NA
clone size: once
J gene: TRBJ2-5
CDR3 DNA: TGTGCCAGCTCACCCGGGACTCAAGAGACCCAGTACTTC
CDR3 protein: CASSPGTQETQYF

V gene: TRBV11-2
D gene: TRBD2
clone size: NA
J gene: TRBJ2-5
CDR3 DNA: TGTGCCAGCAGCTACCTCCTAGCGGGGGGTTCGTCGACCCAGTACTTC
CDR3 protein: CASSYLLAGGSSTQYF

V gene: TRBV6-5
D gene: NA
clone size: once
J gene: TRBJ1-4
CDR3 DNA: TGTGCCAGCAGGGACAGATCAACTAATGAAAAACTGTTTTTT
CDR3 protein: CASRDRSTNEKLFF

V gene: TRBV4-1
D gene: NA
clone size: NA
J gene: TRBJ2-7
CDR3 DNA: TGCGCCAGCAGCCAACCCGGGGGAAAGTACGAGCAGTACTTC
CDR3 protein: CASSQPGGKYEQYF

V gene: TRBV5-1
D gene: TRBD1
clone size: NA
J gene: TRBJ2-1
CDR3 DNA: TGCGCCAGCAGCCCGGGACAGGGATACTACAATGAGCAGTTCTTC
CDR3 protein: CASSPGQGYYNEQFF

V gene: TRBV19
D gene: TRBD2
clone size: NA
J gene: TRBJ2-7
CDR3 DNA: TGTGCCAGTAGTATATCCGCAATTGGCGGGAGGGCCGGTTACGAGCAGTACTTC
CDR3 protein: CASSISAIGGRAGYEQYF

V gene: TRBV6-2/TRBV6-3
D gene: NA
clone size: NA
J gene: TRBJ2-2
CDR3 DNA: TGTGCCAGCAGTCCAAATGGACATAGCACCGGGGAGCTGTTTTTT
CDR3 protein: CASSPNGHSTGELFF

V gene: TRBV4-2
D gene: TRBD2
clone size: NA
J gene: TRBJ2-4
CDR3 DNA: TGTGCCAGCAGCCAAGAGGGAATGACTAGCGGAGCTCTAGCCAAAAACATTCAGTACTTC
CDR3 protein: CASSQEGMTSGALAKNIQYF

V gene: TRBV5-4
D gene: NA
clone size: NA
J gene: TRBJ2-2
CDR3 DNA: TGTGCCAGCAGCTTGATTGCTAGCGACAACACCGGGGAGCTGTTTTTT
CDR3 protein: CASSLIASDNTGELFF

V gene: TRBV20-1
D gene: TRBD1
clone size: NA
J gene: TRBJ1-2
CDR3 DNA: TGCAGTCCCGGACAGGGAGGTGGCTACACCTTC
CDR3 protein: CSPGQGGGYTF

V gene: TRBV30
D gene: NA
clone size: once
J gene: TRBJ1-2
CDR3 DNA: TGTGCCTGGAGTGCCCTGAGAGGGGGTGGCGGCTACACCTTC
CDR3 protein: CAWSALRGGGGYTF

V gene: TRBV7-2
D gene: NA
clone size: NA
J gene: TRBJ2-7
CDR3 DNA: TGTGCCAGCAGTAGGGGGGGTATCGAGCAGTACTTC
CDR3 protein: CASSRGGIEQYF

V gene: TRBV5-4
D gene: NA
clone size: NA
J gene: TRBJ1-1
CDR3 DNA: TGTGCCAGCAGTCTCGTTGGGCCGAACACTGAAGCTTTCTTT
CDR3 protein: CASSLVGPNTEAFF

V gene: TRBV10-1
D gene: TRBD2
clone size: NA
J gene: TRBJ2-3
CDR3 DNA: TGCGCCAGCAGTGAGGCCGGACCGGGACTAGGACATGCGGCGCAGTATTTT
CDR3 protein: CASSEAGPGLGHAAQYF

V gene: TRBV2
D gene: NA
clone size: NA
J gene: TRBJ2-3
CDR3 DNA: TGTGCCAGCAGGAGAGAAGGGACTTCGCAGTATTTT
CDR3 protein: CASRREGTSQYF